This T cell receptor (beta chain) appears in the sequencing data of a study of T cells after somatic rescue of genetic block. Sequencing was performed with immunoSEQ multiplex PCR; in TCRdb, only in-frame clones are kept and a portion is missing. The sample carries roughly 67,000 clones, 85% to 95% recorded once. The CDR3 contains 14 residues. Germline V gene data show CDR1 as SGHRS and CDR2 as YFSETQ. V lost 2 bases to trimming and J lost 4 bases, with 12 bases between them. The receptor was isolated from a man in his forties or fifties. V usage is TRBV5-1 and J usage is TRBJ2-5; unclear D gene. Sequenced material: peripheral blood mononuclear cells (PBMCs). The CDR3 DNA reads as TGCGCCAGCAGCTTAAGAATGGAGCGAGAGACCCAGTACTTC. Translation gives CASSLRMERETQYF.